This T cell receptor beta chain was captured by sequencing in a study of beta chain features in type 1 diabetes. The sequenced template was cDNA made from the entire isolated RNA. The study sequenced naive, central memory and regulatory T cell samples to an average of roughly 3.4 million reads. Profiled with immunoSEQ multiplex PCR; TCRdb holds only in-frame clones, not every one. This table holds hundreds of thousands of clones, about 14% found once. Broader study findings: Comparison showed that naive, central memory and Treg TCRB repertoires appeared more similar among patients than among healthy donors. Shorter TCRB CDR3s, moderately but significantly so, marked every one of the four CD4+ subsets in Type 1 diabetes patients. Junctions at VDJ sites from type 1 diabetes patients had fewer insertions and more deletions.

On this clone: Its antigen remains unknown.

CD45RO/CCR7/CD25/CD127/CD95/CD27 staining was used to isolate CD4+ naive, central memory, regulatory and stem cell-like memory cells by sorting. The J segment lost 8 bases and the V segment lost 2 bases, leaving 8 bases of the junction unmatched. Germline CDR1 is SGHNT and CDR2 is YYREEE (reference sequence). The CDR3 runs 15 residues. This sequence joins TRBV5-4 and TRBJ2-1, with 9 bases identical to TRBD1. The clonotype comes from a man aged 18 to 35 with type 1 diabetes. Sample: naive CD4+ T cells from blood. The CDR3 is CASSFPRDRVDEQFF. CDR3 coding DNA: TGTGCCAGCAGCTTCCCCCGGGACAGGGTGGATGAGCAGTTCTTC. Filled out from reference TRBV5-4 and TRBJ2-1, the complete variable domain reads ETGVTQSPTHLIKTRGQQVTLRCSSQSGHNTVSWYQQALGQGPQFIFQYYREEENGRGNFPPRFSGLQFPNYSSELNVNALELDDSALYLCASSFPRDRVDEQFFGPGTRLTVL.